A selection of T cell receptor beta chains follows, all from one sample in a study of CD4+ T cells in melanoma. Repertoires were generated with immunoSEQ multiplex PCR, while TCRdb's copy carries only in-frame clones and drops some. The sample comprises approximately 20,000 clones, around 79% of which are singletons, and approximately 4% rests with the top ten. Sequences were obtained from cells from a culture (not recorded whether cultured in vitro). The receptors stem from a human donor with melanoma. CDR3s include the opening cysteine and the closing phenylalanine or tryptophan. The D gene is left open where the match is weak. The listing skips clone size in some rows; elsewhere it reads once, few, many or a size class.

CASSSYRGTAYEQYF	TGTGCCAGCAGCTCCTACAGGGGGACCGCGTACGAGCAGTACTTC	TRBV11-2	TRBJ2-7	15	.	TRBD1
CAWSRQGTGGYTF	TGTGCCTGGAGCCGACAGGGGACGGGGGGCTACACCTTC	TRBV30	TRBJ1-2	13	.	TRBD1
CASSVYPRGRKETQYF	TGTGCCAGCAGCGTATATCCAAGAGGGAGGAAAGAGACCCAGTACTTC	TRBV9	TRBJ2-5	16	.	.
CASSVSWAGELFF	TGTGCCAGCAGCGTATCCTGGGCCGGGGAGCTGTTTTTT	TRBV9	TRBJ2-2	13	.	.
CASSRQGHEQYF	TGTGCCAGCAGCCGACAGGGTCACGAGCAGTACTTC	TRBV6-5	TRBJ2-7	12	.	TRBD1
CASSLGPHSAEAFF	TGTGCCAGCAGCTTGGGGCCGCACAGCGCGGAAGCTTTCTTT	TRBV5-5	TRBJ1-1	14	.	.
CASPGGDTQYF	TGCGCCAGTCCGGGGGGGGATACGCAGTATTTT	TRBV23-1	TRBJ2-3	11	.	TRBD2
CASSPRPREPHSNTIYF	TGTGCCAGCAGCCCTCGCCCACGGGAGCCCCACTCAAACACCATATATTTT	TRBV7-9	TRBJ1-3	17	.	.
CASSVGASSGSYEQYF	TGTGCCAGCAGCGTAGGCGCTAGTAGCGGGAGCTACGAGCAGTACTTC	TRBV9	TRBJ2-7	16	.	TRBD2
CASSRRDTLTGELFF	TGTGCCAGCAGTCGCCGGGACACGCTGACCGGGGAGCTGTTTTTT	TRBV6-5	TRBJ2-2	15	.	.
CASSPRHGWEREQYF	TGTGCCAGTAGTCCCCGGCACGGGTGGGAGCGCGAGCAGTACTTC	TRBV19	TRBJ2-7	15	.	.
CASREAGFIADTQYF	TGTGCCAGCAGGGAGGCCGGGTTTATTGCAGATACGCAGTATTTT	TRBV9	TRBJ2-3	15	.	.
CASSRERLANEKLFF	TGCGCCAGCAGCAGGGAACGACTGGCTAATGAAAAACTGTTTTTT	TRBV4-1	TRBJ1-4	15	.	.
CASSGASGGLYNEQFF	TGTGCCAGCAGTGGCGCTAGCGGGGGTCTCTACAATGAGCAGTTCTTC	TRBV6-1	TRBJ2-1	16	.	TRBD2
CASSRDRGEKLFF	TGTGCCAGCAGCCGCGACAGGGGCGAAAAACTGTTTTTT	TRBV11-2	TRBJ1-4	13	.	TRBD1
CASKERGLEETQYF	TGTGCCAGCAAAGAGCGGGGATTGGAAGAGACCCAGTACTTC	TRBV6-6	TRBJ2-5	14	.	TRBD2
CAWARQINTEAFF	TGTGCCTGGGCCCGGCAGATCAACACTGAAGCTTTCTTT	TRBV30	TRBJ1-1	13	.	.
CASSKSWGSSYNSPLHF	TGTGCCAGCAGCAAGTCCTGGGGGAGCTCCTATAATTCACCCCTCCACTTT	TRBV7-8	TRBJ1-6	17	.	.
CASSPRYGQETQYF	TGTGCCAGCAGCCCCCGCTATGGTCAAGAGACCCAGTACTTC	TRBV5-4	TRBJ2-5	14	.	.
CASSQTRLAGEGEQYF	TGCGCCAGCAGCCAGACTCGACTAGCGGGGGAAGGCGAGCAGTACTTC	TRBV4-1	TRBJ2-7	16	.	TRBD2
CASNRGVGETQYF	TGTGCCAGCAACAGGGGTGTCGGCGAGACCCAGTACTTC	TRBV18	TRBJ2-5	13	.	TRBD1
CASSLRGTYEQYF	TGTGCCAGCAGCTTGCGGGGAACCTACGAGCAGTACTTC	TRBV5-4	TRBJ2-7	13	.	.
CASRETENEKLFF	TGTGCCAGTAGGGAGACAGAGAATGAAAAACTGTTTTTT	TRBV19	TRBJ1-4	13	.	.
CASSSTGGGLGGPQHF	TGTGCCAGCAGTTCTACAGGGGGAGGGCTCGGAGGTCCCCAGCATTTT	TRBV5-8	TRBJ1-5	16	.	TRBD1
CASRRGVTGGAYEQYF	TGTGCCAGCAGAAGAGGGGTCACCGGGGGGGCCTACGAGCAGTACTTC	TRBV27	TRBJ2-7	16	.	TRBD2
CASSLVQGSAGNTIYF	TGTGCCAGCAGCTTAGTGCAGGGCTCGGCTGGAAACACCATATATTTT	TRBV11-2	TRBJ1-3	16	few	.
CASSGGPGLSLRATQYF	TGCGCCAGCAGCGGGGGACCGGGACTATCACTAAGGGCTACGCAGTATTTT	TRBV5-1	TRBJ2-3	17	.	TRBD2
CASSLVQGRMNTEAFF	TGTGCCAGCAGCTTAGTGCAGGGGCGAATGAACACTGAAGCTTTCTTT	TRBV11-2	TRBJ1-1	16	.	.
CASSDLAGARETQYF	TGTGCCAGCAGCGACTTAGCGGGGGCCCGGGAGACCCAGTACTTC	TRBV5-5	TRBJ2-5	15	.	TRBD2
CASSTTPDDQPQHF	TGCGCCAGCAGCACAACACCGGATGATCAGCCCCAGCATTTT	TRBV5-1	TRBJ1-5	14	.	.
CASSVLGDTQYF	TGTGCCAGCAGCGTTTTAGGGGATACGCAGTATTTT	TRBV9	TRBJ2-3	12	.	.
CASSKPASGNTIYF	TGTGCCAGCAGCAAGCCCGCTTCTGGAAACACCATATATTTT	TRBV11-2	TRBJ1-3	14	.	.
CASSLRQTYEQYF	TGTGCCAGCAGCCTCCGACAGACGTACGAGCAGTACTTC	TRBV13	TRBJ2-7	13	.	.